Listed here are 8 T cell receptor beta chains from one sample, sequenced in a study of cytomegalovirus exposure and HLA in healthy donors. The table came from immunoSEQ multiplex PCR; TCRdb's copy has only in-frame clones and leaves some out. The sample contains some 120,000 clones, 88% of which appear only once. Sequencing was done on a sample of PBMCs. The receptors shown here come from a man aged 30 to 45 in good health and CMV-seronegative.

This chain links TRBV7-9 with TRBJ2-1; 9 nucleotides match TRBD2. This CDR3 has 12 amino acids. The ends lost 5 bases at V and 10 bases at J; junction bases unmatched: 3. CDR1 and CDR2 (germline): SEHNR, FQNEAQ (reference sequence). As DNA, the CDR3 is TGTGCCAGCAGCAGACTAGCGGAGGAGCAGTTCTTC. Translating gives CASSRLAEEQFF.

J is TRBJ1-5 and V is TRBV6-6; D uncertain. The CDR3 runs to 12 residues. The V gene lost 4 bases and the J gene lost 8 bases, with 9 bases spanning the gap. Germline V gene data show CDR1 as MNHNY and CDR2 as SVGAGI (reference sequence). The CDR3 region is CASSFDEEPQHF. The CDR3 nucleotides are TGTGCCAGCAGTTTCGACGAGGAGCCCCAGCATTTT.

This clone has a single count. The CDR3 nucleotides are TGCAGCACTGCAAAGGGGGGGGCGTACACCTTC. It codes for CSTAKGGAYTF. V usage is TRBV29-1 and J usage is TRBJ1-2; weak D call: TRBD1 (6 bases). The CDR3 spans 11 residues. CDR1 and CDR2 (germline): SQVTM, ANQGSEA. Trimming shortened V by 8 bases and J by 11 bases, and 18 bases separated the two germline ends.

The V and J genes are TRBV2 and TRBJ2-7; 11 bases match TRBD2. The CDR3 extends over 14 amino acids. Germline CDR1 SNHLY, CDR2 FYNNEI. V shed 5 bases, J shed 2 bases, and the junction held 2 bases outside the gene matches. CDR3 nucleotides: TGTGCCAGCAGTCTAGCGGGAGGCCCCTACGAGCAGTACTTC. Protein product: CASSLAGGPYEQYF.

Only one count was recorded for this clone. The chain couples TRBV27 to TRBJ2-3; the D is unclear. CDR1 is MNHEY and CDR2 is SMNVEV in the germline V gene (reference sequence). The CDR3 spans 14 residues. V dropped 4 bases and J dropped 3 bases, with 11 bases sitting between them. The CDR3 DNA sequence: TGTGCCAGCAGTTCCCTCCCTTTTACAGATACGCAGTATTTT. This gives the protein CASSSLPFTDTQYF.

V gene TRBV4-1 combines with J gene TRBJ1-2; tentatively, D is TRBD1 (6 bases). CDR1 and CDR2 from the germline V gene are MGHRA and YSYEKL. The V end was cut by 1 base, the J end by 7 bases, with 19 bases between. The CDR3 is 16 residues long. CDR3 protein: CASSQVSSEGVSGYTF. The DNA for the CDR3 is TGCGCCAGCAGCCAAGTTTCGTCCGAGGGGGTTAGTGGCTACACCTTC.

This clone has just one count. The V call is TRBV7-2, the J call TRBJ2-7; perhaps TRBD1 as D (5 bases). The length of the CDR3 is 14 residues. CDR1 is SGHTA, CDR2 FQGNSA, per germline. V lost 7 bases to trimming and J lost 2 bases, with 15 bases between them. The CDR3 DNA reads TGTGCCAGCATCCCTACAGGACGACCCTACGAGCAGTACTTC. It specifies CASIPTGRPYEQYF.

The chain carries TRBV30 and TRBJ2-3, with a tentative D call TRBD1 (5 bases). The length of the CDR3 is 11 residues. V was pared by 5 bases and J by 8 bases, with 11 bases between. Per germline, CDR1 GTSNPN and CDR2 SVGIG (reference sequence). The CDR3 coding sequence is TGTGCCTGGCCCCAGGGCGGTACGCAGTATTTT. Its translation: CAWPQGGTQYF.